The next 16 T cell receptor beta chains were all read from a single sample in a study of shared clonotypes between healthy human individuals. Clones were read by immunoSEQ multiplex PCR, and TCRdb kept only the in-frame ones, dropping some. The sample shows 950,000 to 1,100,000 clones, more than 75% of them seen only once. The sequenced material came from memory CD4+ T cells from PBMCs. The subset denotes: CD45RA-negative fraction. All receptors derive from a man aged 18-30 years in good health. Some clones in this sample may be carry-over from other donors' samples.

The chain uses TRBV5-5 and TRBJ2-3; D call uncertain. With 0 bases removed from V and 2 bases from J, the gap between germline ends came to 13 bases. Germline CDR1 is SGHKS and CDR2 is YYEKEE (reference sequence). The CDR3 contains 16 residues. In nucleotides, the CDR3 is TGTGCCAGCAGCTTGGGGTCTTTAACGATCACAGATACGCAGTATTTT. The encoded protein is CASSLGSLTITDTQYF. The variable domain in full, completed from reference TRBV5-5 and TRBJ2-3, reads DAGVTQSPTHLIKTRGQQVTLRCSPISGHKSVSWYQQVLGQGPQFIFQYYEKEERGRGNFPDRFSARQFPNYSSELNVNALLLGDSALYLCASSLGSLTITDTQYFGPGTRLTVL.

As regards this clone: Distinct nucleotide sequences in the sample also encode this CDR3. The chain joins TRBV7-2 to TRBJ2-2; maybe TRBD2 (5 bases). V was trimmed by 2 bases and J by 2 bases, leaving 6 bases between them. CDR3 size: 14 residues. CDR1 SGHTA and CDR2 FQGNSA come from the germline V gene. The CDR3 loop reads CASSLSGNTGELFF. The CDR3 DNA sequence: TGTGCCAGCAGCTTAAGCGGTAACACCGGGGAGCTGTTTTTT.

This clone was observed once. The J gene is TRBJ1-2, the V gene TRBV7-2; D unclear. Germline CDR1 reads SGHTA; CDR2 reads FQGNSA. The CDR3 contains 15 residues. V dropped 0 bases and J dropped 0 bases, with 8 bases sitting between them. CDR3 bases: TGTGCCAGCAGCTTAGCGGCGACATCTAACTATGGCTACACCTTC. Its protein is CASSLAATSNYGYTF.

V gene TRBV29-1 combines with J gene TRBJ1-1, with no clear D. Germline lookup yields CDR1 SQVTM and CDR2 ANQGSEA. The CDR3 extends over 13 amino acids. V dropped 5 bases and J dropped 1 base, with 11 bases sitting between them. The CDR3 region is CSVTLGGNTEAFF. CDR3 DNA: TGCAGCGTTACCCTCGGAGGGAACACTGAAGCTTTCTTT.

For the CDR3, the DNA is TGTGCCAGCAGCTTGGTGGGCAAGAGCTCCTACGAGCAGTACTTC. This codes for CASSLVGKSSYEQYF. The rearrangement joins TRBV5-6 to TRBJ2-7; D is unresolved. The CDR3 runs to 15 residues. The V end lost 0 bases, the J end lost 0 bases, and 10 bases lay between the germline ends. CDR1 is SGHDT, CDR2 YYEEEE, per germline.

The chain is built from TRBV29-1 and TRBJ2-7; unclear D gene. Germline loops: CDR1 SQVTM, CDR2 ANQGSEA. V gave up 7 bases and J gave up 5 bases, with 21 bases separating them. The CDR3 loop spans 14 amino acids. The CDR3 DNA sequence: TGCAGCGCTGCATCGGCAAACACCGTCGACGAGCAGTACTTC. Translated, it gives CSAASANTVDEQYF.

The chain links TRBV28 to TRBJ1-2; no clear D gene. This CDR3 spans 13 amino acids. Germline V CDR1 and CDR2: MDHEN, SYDVKM. The V and J ends lost 6 bases and 1 base respectively, with 9 bases between them. The CDR3 region is CASRTQFNYGYTF. The CDR3 DNA reads as TGTGCCAGCAGGACACAGTTTAACTATGGCTACACCTTC.

The genes are TRBV18 and TRBJ2-7; D not certain. Trimming cost V 4 bases and J 4 bases, with 11 bases left between them. Germline V CDR1 and CDR2: KGHSH, LQKENI. There are 13 residues in the CDR3. The CDR3 sequence is CASSQQNLYEQYF. The CDR3 DNA reads TGTGCCAGCTCACAACAGAACCTGTACGAGCAGTACTTC.

The CDR3 bases are TGTGCCAGCAGTTTAAGCCGACCGAGCTATGGCTACACCTTC. Encoded protein: CASSLSRPSYGYTF. V usage is TRBV28 and J usage is TRBJ1-2; D gene uncertain. V was clipped by 2 bases and J by 4 bases, with 11 bases between them. This CDR3 has 14 residues. Germline lookup yields CDR1 MDHEN and CDR2 SYDVKM.

As for this clone: A far larger clone is one nucleotide away, so this likely arose from a read error. Other DNA sequences in the same sample also yield this CDR3. The V gene is TRBV28, the J gene TRBJ2-5; D is unresolved. The CDR3 has 11 residues. Trimming took off 6 bases at V and 2 bases at J, with 4 bases between the two ends. The germline gives CDR1 MDHEN, CDR2 SYDVKM. The chain's CDR3 is CASRLQETQYF. CDR3 in DNA: TGTGCCAGCAGGTTACAAGAGACCCAGTACTTC. The full variable domain, rest sourced from reference TRBV28 and TRBJ2-5, is DVKVTQSSRYLVKRTGEKVFLECVQDMDHENMFWYRQDPGLGLRLIYFSYDVKMKEKGDIPEGYSVSREKKERFSLILESASTNQTSMYLCASRLQETQYFGPGTRLLVL.

This clone was seen only a few times. The genes are TRBV4-1 and TRBJ2-1, with unresolved D. The length of the CDR3 is 16 residues. V was clipped by 0 bases and J by 1 base, with 10 bases between them. Germline lookup yields CDR1 MGHRA and CDR2 YSYEKL. Here the CDR3 DNA reads TGCGCCAGCAGCCAAGAGTTAGGGTCATCCTACAATGAGCAGTTCTTC. This sequence encodes CASSQELGSSYNEQFF.

The gene calls are TRBV30 and TRBJ1-1; D gene ambiguous. V was trimmed by 0 bases and J by 7 bases, leaving 18 bases between them. The germline V gene encodes CDR1 GTSNPN and CDR2 SVGIG (reference sequence). The CDR3 has 15 amino acids. The CDR3 nucleotides read TGTGCCTGGAGTGTAAGACCTAGAGGATTAGGTGAAGCTTTCTTT. Its protein is CAWSVRPRGLGEAFF.

The V gene is TRBV9, the J gene TRBJ2-1; the D gene is possibly TRBD2 (6 bases). The germline V and J ends were trimmed by 3 bases and 9 bases, with 19 bases remaining between them. Per the germline V gene, CDR1 is SGDLS and CDR2 is YYNGEE. The CDR3 totals 15 residues. The CDR3, as DNA: TGTGCCAGCAGCGCAATTCCCGGGACTTTAGGTGAGCAGTTCTTC. Protein: CASSAIPGTLGEQFF.

The chain links TRBV2 to TRBJ1-5, with unresolved D. CDR3 length: 15 residues. Looked up from germline, CDR1 is SNHLY and CDR2 is FYNNEI. The ends were cut back, 3 bases at V and 0 bases at J, with 9 bases in the middle. The CDR3 nucleotides read TGTGCCAGCAGTGAGGCGGGGATTAGCAATCAGCCCCAGCATTTT. Protein product: CASSEAGISNQPQHF.

This clone was seen once. This chain's CDR3 is CASSEGGGALPTDTQYF. The DNA of the CDR3 is TGTGCCAGCAGTGAAGGAGGCGGGGCCCTACCCACAGATACGCAGTATTTT. V is TRBV6-1 and J is TRBJ2-3, with D maybe TRBD2 (6 bases). The germline CDR1 and CDR2 sequences are MNHNS and SASEGT. V was trimmed by 1 base and J by 2 bases, leaving 16 bases between them. This CDR3 contains 17 residues.

In regard to this clone: The identical CDR3 is also encoded by other nucleotide sequences in the sample. The V gene is TRBV7-2, the J gene TRBJ2-5, with 10 bases matching TRBD2. The CDR3 contains 13 residues. Germline V gene data show CDR1 as SGHTA and CDR2 as FQGNSA. Trimming removed 4 bases from V and 5 bases from J; junction bases left unmatched: 1. CDR3 loop: CASSWGLAETQYF. CDR3 in DNA: TGTGCCAGCAGCTGGGGACTAGCGGAGACCCAGTACTTC.